The 23 T cell receptor beta chains reported below all come from one sample, sequenced in a study of cytomegalovirus exposure and HLA in healthy donors (dated by TCRdb to the late 2010s). The receptor library was made with the immunoSEQ multiplex PCR assay. For the multiplex PCR, a mixture combining 60 forward primers for TCR Vbeta segments and 13 reverse primers for TCR Jbeta segments was used. What TCRdb holds here is the immuneACCESS table cut down to in-frame rearrangements. Part of the clones is not present; checked against another copy, under half of the missing clones reflect an unresolved V gene, and the others are unexplained. This sample is represented by approximately 130,000 clones; about 86% of them were singletons. Jointly, the top ten make up roughly 2.4% of the sample. The source material was PBMCs. The receptors come from a woman aged 40 to 50 in good health and CMV-seronegative.

V and J are TRBV28 and TRBJ1-5; D unclear. V was cut by 2 bases and J by 5 bases, with 16 bases left in between. Germline lookup yields CDR1 MDHEN and CDR2 SYDVKM. CDR3 size: 16 residues. CDR3 in DNA: TGTGCCAGCAGTTTAACCTCAGCGGGCTCATATCAGCCCCAGCATTTT. Its protein product is CASSLTSAGSYQPQHF.

The J gene is TRBJ1-1, the V gene TRBV18, with D perhaps matching TRBD1 (6 bases). The V gene's germline CDR1 is KGHSH and CDR2 LQKENI. V was trimmed by 2 bases and J by 0 bases, leaving 10 bases between them. The CDR3 sequence is 15 residues long. The CDR3 nucleotides read TGTGCCAGCTCACCATACAGGGAGATGAACACTGAAGCTTTCTTT. Its translation: CASSPYREMNTEAFF.

The chain employs TRBV29-1 and TRBJ1-1; 7 nucleotides align to TRBD1. Germline CDR1 and CDR2: SQVTM and ANQGSEA. The CDR3 has 13 residues. V lost 5 bases and J lost 1; bases outside the gene matches: 4. The chain's CDR3 is CSVRGQANTEAFF. The CDR3 DNA follows: TGCAGCGTTAGAGGACAGGCGAACACTGAAGCTTTCTTT.

The chain carries TRBV6-1 and TRBJ2-5; 11 nucleotides agree with TRBD2. The CDR3 consists of 13 residues. Looked up from germline, CDR1 is MNHNS and CDR2 is SASEGT. With V trimmed by 6 bases and J by 3 bases, 0 bases remained unmatched. The CDR3 loop is CASRLAGEETQYF. In DNA form, the CDR3 reads TGTGCCAGCAGACTAGCGGGGGAAGAGACCCAGTACTTC.

V and J are TRBV6-1 and TRBJ1-5, with 8 positions matching TRBD1. The CDR3 length is 14 residues. Per the germline V gene, CDR1 is MNHNS and CDR2 is SASEGT. Trimming cost V 4 bases and J 7 bases; bases outside gene matches: 6. The CDR3 protein is CASSVLQGDQPQHF. The CDR3 DNA reads as TGTGCCAGCAGTGTATTACAGGGGGACCAGCCCCAGCATTTT.

The rearrangement uses TRBV10-3 and TRBJ1-3; the D gene is possibly TRBD1 (6 bases). V was pared by 8 bases and J by 3 bases, with 14 bases between. The CDR3 covers 14 residues. In germline, CDR1 is ENHRY, CDR2 SYGVKD. The CDR3 coding sequence is TGTGCCATCCGGCCAGGGGATGGTGGAAACACCATATATTTT. Amino acids: CAIRPGDGGNTIYF.

The V call is TRBV7-9, the J call TRBJ2-1; TRBD2 agrees at 8 bases. The CDR3 sequence is 13 residues long. V shed 3 bases, J shed 6 bases, and the junction held 1 base outside the gene matches. Germline loops: CDR1 SEHNR, CDR2 FQNEAQ (reference sequence). The CDR3 is CASSFGGANEQFF. CDR3 nucleotides: TGTGCCAGCAGCTTCGGGGGGGCCAATGAGCAGTTCTTC. Full variable domain (missing parts from reference TRBV7-9 and TRBJ2-1): DTGVSQNPRHKITKRGQNVTFRCDPISEHNRLYWYRQTLGQGPEFLTYFQNEAQLEKSRLLSDRFSAERPKGSFSTLEIQRTEQGDSAMYLCASSFGGANEQFFGPGTRLTVL.

CDR3: CAWSGRGDTEAFF. The CDR3 DNA sequence: TGTGCCTGGAGTGGGCGGGGAGACACTGAAGCTTTCTTT. The gene calls are TRBV30 and TRBJ1-1; D not certain. This CDR3 spans 13 amino acids. The V gene's germline CDR1 is GTSNPN and CDR2 SVGIG (reference sequence). Deletions cut 1 base from V and 3 bases from J, with 9 bases between. Looking up the rest from reference TRBV30 and TRBJ1-1 gives the full variable domain: SQTIHQWPATLVQPVGSPLSLECTVEGTSNPNLYWYRQAAGRGLQLLFYSVGIGQISSEVPQNLSASRPQDRQFILSSKKLLLSDSGFYLCAWSGRGDTEAFFGQGTRLTVV.

The V gene is TRBV5-4, the J gene TRBJ2-7; D might be TRBD1 (6 bases). CDR1 and CDR2 (germline): SGHNT, YYREEE (reference sequence). The ends were cut back, 0 bases at V and 2 bases at J, with 15 bases in the middle. CDR3 size: 16 residues. The chain's CDR3 is CASSLDTTGLAYEQYF. The CDR3 DNA reads as TGTGCCAGCAGCTTGGACACAACAGGGCTCGCCTACGAGCAGTACTTC. Supplemented by reference TRBV5-4 and TRBJ2-7, the full variable domain reads ETGVTQSPTHLIKTRGQQVTLRCSSQSGHNTVSWYQQALGQGPQFIFQYYREEENGRGNFPPRFSGLQFPNYSSELNVNALELDDSALYLCASSLDTTGLAYEQYFGPGTRLTVT.

V gene TRBV4-2 combines with J gene TRBJ2-1; D is uncertain. The CDR3 loop spans 15 amino acids. V was shortened by 0 bases and J by 6 bases, with 12 bases between the two germline ends. Germline-derived CDR1 and CDR2 are LGHNA and YNFKEQ. The CDR3 DNA sequence: TGTGCCAGCAGCCAAGATCCAACTCCTAGCAATGAGCAGTTCTTC. Encoded protein: CASSQDPTPSNEQFF.

The genes are TRBV18 and TRBJ2-5; 9 nucleotides match TRBD2. The CDR3 covers 14 residues. Germline CDR1 KGHSH, CDR2 LQKENI. The trim removed 4 bases at V and 3 bases at J, leaving 3 bases unmatched. The CDR3 DNA follows: TGTGCCAGCTCACTTGCTAGCGGGAAAGAGACCCAGTACTTC. It encodes CASSLASGKETQYF.

The chain links TRBV12-5 to TRBJ1-4, with 8 bases aligning to TRBD1. The length of the CDR3 is 16 residues. Germline assignment: CDR1 LGHNT and CDR2 FRNRAP. V lost 4 bases, J lost 4 bases, and 8 bases stayed unmatched. CDR3 protein: CASGSLQGGYNEKLFF. In nucleotides, the CDR3 is TGTGCTAGTGGTTCATTACAGGGGGGCTATAATGAAAAACTGTTTTTT.

This clone was counted between two and nine times. The rearrangement uses TRBV30 and TRBJ2-1; 8 bases agree with TRBD2. The CDR3 runs 13 residues. Per germline, CDR1 GTSNPN and CDR2 SVGIG (reference sequence). The V gene end was trimmed by 5 bases and the J gene end by 0 bases; junction bases not matched to a gene: 0. The CDR3, as DNA: TGTGCCTGGGCGGGGGGCTCCTACAATGAGCAGTTCTTC. Translating it yields CAWAGGSYNEQFF.

The chain carries TRBV5-1 and TRBJ1-1; D is uncertain. Trimming pared 0 bases from V and 3 bases from J, leaving 12 bases between. The germline CDR1 and CDR2 sequences are SGHRS and YFSETQ. The CDR3 covers 15 residues. For the CDR3, the DNA is TGCGCCAGCAGCTTGGGGGGTGGGCGGGACACTGAAGCTTTCTTT. It is translated as CASSLGGGRDTEAFF.

This chain links TRBV27 with TRBJ2-7; D not certain. V lost 3 bases and J lost 3, with 15 bases in between. The length of the CDR3 is 15 residues. Per the germline V gene, CDR1 is MNHEY and CDR2 is SMNVEV (reference sequence). DNA for the CDR3: TGTGCCAGCAGTTTGGCCCCCGAGCGCCTCTACGAGCAGTACTTC. Translated, it gives CASSLAPERLYEQYF.

The chain recombines TRBV6-6 with TRBJ1-1, with D unclear. The CDR3 has 16 amino acids. Germline CDR1 and CDR2: MNHNY and SVGAGI (reference sequence). Trimming took off 3 bases at V and 1 base at J, with 15 bases between the two ends. CDR3 coding DNA: TGTGCCAGCAGTTATGCCCTTGACACCTGGAACACTGAAGCTTTCTTT. Translating it yields CASSYALDTWNTEAFF.

Worth noting for this clone: Since the CDR3 does not end with the conserved phenylalanine or tryptophan, this likely comes from a read error. It is unclear where the CDR3 begins or ends on the DNA, so no DNA is shown, and the CDR3 is as TCRdb lists it. The rearrangement joins TRBV5-1 to TRBJ1-5. CDR1 is SGHRS, CDR2 YFSETQ, per germline. 9 amino acids form the CDR3, both terminal residues included. Here the CDR3 reads CASSLKREI.

This clone was recorded a few times. The V gene is TRBV6-1, the J gene TRBJ2-1; weak D call: TRBD2 (6 bases). V was trimmed by 4 bases and J by 8 bases, leaving 15 bases between them. Germline CDR1 is MNHNS and CDR2 is SASEGT. The CDR3 runs to 14 residues. This CDR3 reads CASSGTISYYEQFF. As DNA, the CDR3 is TGTGCCAGCAGTGGGACTATTTCTTACTATGAGCAGTTCTTC.

The J gene is TRBJ2-2, the V gene TRBV9, with 9 bases aligning to TRBD2. With 1 base clipped from V and 5 bases from J, the junction kept 9 bases outside the gene matches. There are 17 residues in the CDR3. Germline CDR1 SGDLS, CDR2 YYNGEE. The CDR3 DNA is TGTGCCAGCAGCGTATTAAGTAGCGGGGGTGCTACCGGGGAGCTGTTTTTT. This encodes CASSVLSSGGATGELFF.

The chain uses TRBV27 and TRBJ2-1; 7 positions match TRBD2. J was trimmed by 1 base and V by 3 bases; bases with no gene match: 3. The V gene's germline CDR1 is MNHEY and CDR2 SMNVEV (reference sequence). The CDR3 sequence is 15 residues long. The CDR3 sequence: CASSFRLASYNEQFF. The CDR3, as DNA: TGTGCCAGCAGTTTCCGACTAGCTTCCTACAATGAGCAGTTCTTC.

The chain joins TRBV25-1 to TRBJ1-2; TRBD1 agrees at 8 bases. The CDR3 consists of 12 residues. CDR1 MGHDK and CDR2 SYGVNS come from the germline V gene. Losses at the gene ends were 8 bases for V and 6 bases for J; bases not matched to a gene: 5. The CDR3 DNA reads TGTGCCAGCCGGGACAGGAGGCATGGCTACACCTTC. Translated: CASRDRRHGYTF.

The CDR3 spells CASSARTANTEAFF. The CDR3 nucleotides are TGTGCCAGCAGCGCCCGGACAGCGAACACTGAAGCTTTCTTT. The rearrangement uses TRBV9 and TRBJ1-1; D is perhaps TRBD1 (6 bases). The CDR3 contains 14 residues. Trimming left V 3 bases short and J 1 base short, with 10 bases between. The germline CDR1 and CDR2 sequences are SGDLS and YYNGEE.

The J gene is TRBJ2-2, the V gene TRBV6-5; a possible D gene is TRBD1 (6 bases). Trimming shortened V by 5 bases and J by 0 bases, and 10 bases separated the two germline ends. Germline V CDR1 and CDR2: MNHEY, SVGAGI. The CDR3 runs to 15 residues. Here the CDR3 reads CASSKGTTNTGELFF. The CDR3 nucleotides read TGTGCCAGCAGTAAAGGGACAACGAACACCGGGGAGCTGTTTTTT.